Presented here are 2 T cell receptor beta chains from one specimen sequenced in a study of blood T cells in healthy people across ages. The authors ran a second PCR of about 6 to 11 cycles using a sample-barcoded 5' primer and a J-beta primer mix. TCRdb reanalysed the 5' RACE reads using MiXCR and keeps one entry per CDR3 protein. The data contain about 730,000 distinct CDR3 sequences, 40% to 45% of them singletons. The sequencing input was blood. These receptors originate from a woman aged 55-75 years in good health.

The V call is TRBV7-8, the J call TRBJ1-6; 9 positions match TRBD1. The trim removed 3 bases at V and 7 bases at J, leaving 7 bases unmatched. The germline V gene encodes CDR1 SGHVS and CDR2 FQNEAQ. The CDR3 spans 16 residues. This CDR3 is CASSLGTGTENSPLHF. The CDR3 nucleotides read TGTGCCAGCAGCTTGGGGACAGGGACGGAAAATTCACCCCTCCACTTT.

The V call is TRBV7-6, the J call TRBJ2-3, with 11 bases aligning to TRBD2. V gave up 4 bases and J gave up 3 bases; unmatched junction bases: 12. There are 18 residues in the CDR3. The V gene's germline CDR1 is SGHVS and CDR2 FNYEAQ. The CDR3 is CASSSQGLAGGVTDTQYF. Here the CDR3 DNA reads TGTGCCAGCAGCTCCCAAGGGCTAGCGGGAGGCGTAACAGATACGCAGTATTTT.